This is a list of T cell receptor beta chains from one sample in a study of T cell responses to AZD1222 COVID-19 vaccine. TCRdb's copy holds only in-frame clones and misses some; the assay was immunoSEQ multiplex PCR. The data hold about 84,000 clones, with approximately 85% observed a single time. The sequencing used peripheral blood, collected 28 days after the second AZD1222 dose. Receptor source: an adult who received the AZD1222 COVID-19 vaccine. The conserved cysteine and the conserved F or W are not part of the CDR3 here. Fields, in order: V gene, CDR3 protein.

V: TRBV5-4
CDR3: ASSLDVSGTDTQY

V: TRBV5-1
CDR3: ASSPRSEDNEQF

V: TRBV5-4
CDR3: ASSLQGFGDSPLH

V: TRBV19
CDR3: ASKDRSSYNSPLH

V: TRBV25-1
CDR3: ASSEAGRTGVTGELF

V: TRBV6-1
CDR3: ASSVPSGGLSTDTQY

V: TRBV2
CDR3: ASSEAAPREYNSPLH

V: TRBV6-6
CDR3: ASYRDEGEKLF

V: TRBV6-5
CDR3: ASSWTSGGAHNEQF

V: TRBV25-1
CDR3: ASSDDGTYGYT

V: TRBV7-7
CDR3: ASSPRNTIY

V: TRBV5-6
CDR3: ASSFTGRNEKLF

V: TRBV2
CDR3: ASNGEKPGLLTDTQY

V: TRBV7-2
CDR3: ASRERGYTDTQY

V: TRBV27
CDR3: ASRWGRAGDSLQETQY

V: TRBV6-6
CDR3: ASSYEYSSTEAF

V: TRBV7-8
CDR3: ACRDYSNQPQH

V: TRBV5-4
CDR3: ASNRQGIGEKLF

V: TRBV19
CDR3: ASRDSNQPQH

V: TRBV2
CDR3: ASSQGPSYGYT

V: TRBV7-8
CDR3: ASSLDGLVGGGYT

V: TRBV6-5
CDR3: ASRKSGGATDTQY

V: TRBV7-9
CDR3: ASSSRRDRGQETQY

V: TRBV7-3
CDR3: ASSPDPSSYNEQF

V: TRBV5-1
CDR3: ASSYRGAGGMNTEAF

V: TRBV10-3
CDR3: AISVGGNTEAF

V: TRBV5-6
CDR3: ASSLVWTETRYSPLH

V: TRBV19
CDR3: ATNPGQGRGEKLF

V: TRBV9
CDR3: ASSVVGGRETQY

V: TRBV27
CDR3: ASRRGLASLEQY

V: TRBV6-1
CDR3: ASSEGKGGYSGNTIY

V: TRBV5-1
CDR3: ASQLSGQGAGEQY

V: TRBV27
CDR3: ASSFRRQNTEAF

V: TRBV19
CDR3: ASTAQGSRPQY

V: TRBV7-8
CDR3: ASSLASLNTEAF

V: TRBV7-6
CDR3: ASSSVAGGFDTGELF

V: TRBV7-6
CDR3: ASSLDYGANYGYT

V: TRBV6-2/TRBV6-3
CDR3: ASSFLRDSYGYT

V: TRBV5-1
CDR3: ASSLAGTDTGELF

V: TRBV5-4
CDR3: ASSFEVHGYT

V: TRBV15
CDR3: ATSRDPGVAGNTIY

V: TRBV30
CDR3: AWSVFTGGYGYT

V: TRBV7-9
CDR3: ASSFYTGGFGANVLT

V: TRBV6-1
CDR3: ASSEAGQVDEQY

V: TRBV19
CDR3: ASKGTDPNYGYT

V: TRBV3-1/TRBV3-2
CDR3: ASIDEVDRSSSNQPQH

V: TRBV6-6
CDR3: ASTSEGPQH

V: TRBV7-6
CDR3: ASSPGTKDSPLH

V: TRBV7-2
CDR3: ASSFTGIHEQY

V: TRBV2
CDR3: ASSSGTASFGELF

V: TRBV19
CDR3: ASRDTGINNEQF

V: TRBV5-4
CDR3: ASSSKTSGRQTQY

V: TRBV4-2
CDR3: ASSQARYRSQETQY

V: TRBV12-5
CDR3: ASGLVRGEAF

V: TRBV27
CDR3: ASRRGSSYEQY